This passage covers 24 T cell receptor beta chains from one sample sequenced in a study of early T cells in non-severe SARS-CoV-2 infection. Each CDR3 protein is one row after TCRdb ran MiXCR on the 5' RACE reads. The data contain about 28,000 distinct CDR3 sequences, approximately 5.1% of them singletons. The material sequenced was whole blood. The receptors were gathered from an adult who was a healthcare worker with PCR-confirmed SARS-CoV-2 infection or an uninfected control (not recorded which).

There are many counts of this clonotype. The chain is built from TRBV5-1 and TRBJ1-1, with D possibly matching TRBD1 (5 bases). The germline V and J ends were trimmed by 4 bases and 3 bases, with 10 bases remaining between them. Germline V CDR1 and CDR2: SGHRS, YFSETQ. CDR3 length equals 13 residues. The CDR3 spells CASSRKGDTEAFF. DNA for the CDR3: TGCGCCAGCAGCCGTAAAGGGGACACTGAAGCTTTCTTT.

As regards this clonotype: A read error may explain this, as a much larger clone is one base away. The chain uses TRBV10-1 and TRBJ2-1; D possibly uses TRBD1 or TRBD2 (5 bases each). Per germline, CDR1 WNHNN and CDR2 SYGVQD (reference sequence). The CDR3 is made up of 15 amino acids. V was shortened by 8 bases and J by 2 bases, with 16 bases between the two germline ends. The CDR3, as DNA: TGCGCCAGCCCAAATGGGGGTGTTCCCTACAATGAGCAGTTCTTC. It encodes CASPNGGVPYNEQFF.

The rearrangement links TRBV7-2 to TRBJ1-2; the D is unclear. Trimming left V 3 bases short and J 0 bases short, with 8 bases between. The CDR3 runs to 14 residues. From germline, CDR1 is SGHTA and CDR2 FQGNSA. The CDR3 DNA reads TGTGCCAGCAGCTTCGACCCCACTAACTATGGCTACACCTTC. Its translation: CASSFDPTNYGYTF.

The chain combines TRBV6-6 with TRBJ2-7, with D unresolved. This CDR3 region has 15 residues. CDR1 MNHNY and CDR2 SVGAGI come from the germline V gene (reference sequence). V lost 4 bases and J lost 0, with 13 bases in between. CDR3 in amino acids: CASSSFSSSSYEQYF. The CDR3 DNA reads TGTGCCAGCAGTTCCTTTAGCAGTAGCTCCTACGAGCAGTACTTC.

The chain uses TRBV15 and TRBJ2-1; D might be TRBD1 (6 bases). The CDR3 runs to 17 residues. Trimming left V 3 bases short and J 4 bases short, with 19 bases between. The V gene's germline CDR1 is LNHNV and CDR2 YYDKDF (reference sequence). The CDR3 protein is CATSSPWRQGRYNEQFF. The CDR3 DNA is TGTGCCACCAGCAGCCCCTGGCGTCAGGGGCGGTACAATGAGCAGTTCTTC.

This clonotype has a count of ten or more. The rearrangement uses TRBV12-3 or TRBV12-4 and TRBJ2-3, with a possible D match to TRBD1 (6 bases). V was cut by 6 bases and J by 2 bases, with 15 bases left in between. This CDR3 is built from 15 residues. DNA for the CDR3: TGTGCCAGCAGGTCACAGGGCTTATACACAGATACGCAGTATTTT. Translation: CASRSQGLYTDTQYF.

There are many counts of this clonotype. The genes are TRBV19 and TRBJ2-5; D perhaps matches TRBD2 (6 bases). This CDR3 comprises 15 residues. Germline V gene data show CDR1 as LNHDA and CDR2 as SQIVND (reference sequence). Trimming removed 3 bases at V and 2 bases at J, with 13 bases between. DNA for the CDR3: TGTGCCAGTAGTATCGGGGGAGTCACTCAAGAGACCCAGTACTTC. As protein: CASSIGGVTQETQYF.

This clonotype was counted at least ten times. The V call is TRBV5-1, the J call TRBJ1-1; TRBD1 matches 7 bases. The CDR3 length is 16 residues. V shed 3 bases and J 1 base; nucleotides not matched to a gene: 9. Germline CDR1 SGHRS, CDR2 YFSETQ. CDR3 sequence (DNA): TGCGCCAGCAGCTCAGATCCGGGACAGAAGAACACTGAAGCTTTCTTT. Translating gives CASSSDPGQKNTEAFF.

The genes are TRBV9 and TRBJ1-1; D perhaps matches TRBD1 (6 bases). The germline gives CDR1 SGDLS, CDR2 YYNGEE. This CDR3 contains 16 residues. V was clipped by 3 bases and J by 4 bases, with 19 bases between them. Here the CDR3 reads CASSALHRAMGTEAFF. The CDR3 DNA is TGTGCCAGCAGCGCCCTTCACAGGGCTATGGGCACTGAAGCTTTCTTT.

V usage is TRBV7-2 and J usage is TRBJ1-3, with a weak D call TRBD1 (5 bases). Germline CDR1 and CDR2: SGHTA and FQGNSA. The CDR3 loop spans 16 amino acids. Trimming shortened V by 5 bases and J by 4 bases, and 18 bases separated the two germline ends. CDR3 amino acids: CASSPIAGTAGNTIYF. Here the CDR3 DNA reads TGTGCCAGCAGCCCAATAGCGGGGACTGCGGGAAACACCATATATTTT.

Ten or more counts support this clonotype. The chain couples TRBV24-1 to TRBJ2-2, with D unresolved. Germline CDR1 and CDR2: KGHDR and SFDVKD. The CDR3 runs 16 residues. V gave up 12 bases and J gave up 6 bases, with 25 bases separating them. The CDR3 DNA reads as TGTGCCGCACCAGCAGGTCGGGTAAATCACGCCGGGGAGCTGTTTTTT. This codes for CAAPAGRVNHAGELFF.

This clonotype was seen at least ten times. The chain joins TRBV20-1 to TRBJ2-1; D not resolved. The CDR3 consists of 11 residues. The V and J ends lost 3 bases and 9 bases respectively, with 9 bases between them. Germline V gene lookup returns CDR1 DFQATT and CDR2 SNEGSKA (reference sequence). The CDR3 region is CSARGSGEQFF. The CDR3 bases are TGCAGTGCTAGGGGTTCAGGTGAGCAGTTCTTC.

The rearrangement uses TRBV5-6 and TRBJ1-2, with D unclear. The V end lost 0 bases, the J end lost 5 bases, and 17 bases lay between the germline ends. Germline V gives CDR1 SGHDT, CDR2 YYEEEE. CDR3 size: 16 residues. For the CDR3, the DNA is TGTGCCAGCAGCTTGGTGGGCTCAGGATTGGATTATGGCTACACCTTC. This codes for CASSLVGSGLDYGYTF.

The sample holds many counts of this clonotype. The chain joins TRBV24-1 to TRBJ2-1; 8 positions agree with TRBD1. V trimming: 4 bases; J trimming: 9 bases; junction bases outside the gene matches: 7. The CDR3 contains 14 residues. CDR1 is KGHDR, CDR2 SFDVKD, per germline. CDR3 bases: TGTGCCACCAGTGACCCGACAGGGGTCGGTGAGCAGTTCTTC. As protein: CATSDPTGVGEQFF.

This clonotype was recorded at least ten times. The rearrangement uses TRBV28 and TRBJ1-4; 8 bases map to TRBD1. The germline V gene encodes CDR1 MDHEN and CDR2 SYDVKM. With 5 bases clipped from V and 3 bases from J, the junction kept 5 bases outside the gene matches. CDR3 length: 15 residues. This chain's CDR3 is CASSPGGTANEKLFF. The CDR3 DNA sequence: TGTGCCAGCAGTCCAGGGGGCACGGCTAATGAAAAACTGTTTTTT. The full variable domain, rest sourced from reference TRBV28 and TRBJ1-4, is DVKVTQSSRYLVKRTGEKVFLECVQDMDHENMFWYRQDPGLGLRLIYFSYDVKMKEKGDIPEGYSVSREKKERFSLILESASTNQTSMYLCASSPGGTANEKLFFGSGTQLSVL.

This clonotype was seen ten or more times. J is TRBJ1-1 and V is TRBV11-3, with a tentative D call TRBD1 (5 bases). The CDR3 has 14 amino acids. CDR1 SGHNT and CDR2 YENEEA come from the germline V gene. V was pared by 5 bases and J by 0 bases, with 10 bases between. The CDR3 loop is CASSKEGLNTEAFF. The DNA for the CDR3 is TGTGCCAGCAGCAAGGAGGGGTTGAACACTGAAGCTTTCTTT.

This sequence joins TRBV3-1 and TRBJ1-5; no reliable D call. V gave up 4 bases and J gave up 2 bases, with 9 bases separating them. The CDR3 is 14 amino acids. Germline loops: CDR1 LGHDT, CDR2 YNNKEL (reference sequence). CDR3 loop: CASSPPGRNQPQHF. The CDR3 bases are TGTGCCAGCAGCCCCCCCGGGCGCAATCAGCCCCAGCATTTT.

In regard to this clonotype: This may be a read error: a much more frequent sequence differs by one nucleotide. The chain couples TRBV19 to TRBJ1-2; possibly TRBD1 for D (6 bases). CDR3 length: 14 amino acids. Germline lookup yields CDR1 LNHDA and CDR2 SQIVND (reference sequence). In DNA form, the CDR3 reads TGTACCAGTAGTATGCGGGGGGCACACTATGGCTACACCTTC. It codes for CTSSMRGAHYGYTF.

The sample holds many counts of this clonotype. The chain recombines TRBV28 with TRBJ2-5, with 10 bases that match TRBD1. V lost 4 bases to trimming and J lost 3 bases; unmatched junction nucleotides: 5. The CDR3 spans 15 residues. Germline loops: CDR1 MDHEN, CDR2 SYDVKM. CDR3 coding DNA: TGTGCCAGCAGTTATGGCGGGACAGGGGAAGAGACCCAGTACTTC. Translation gives CASSYGGTGEETQYF.

In its sample, this clonotype ranks as large (0.1 to 1%). The J gene is TRBJ2-7, the V gene TRBV20-1, with D hard to call. Germline CDR1 reads DFQATT; CDR2 reads SNEGSKA (reference sequence). This CDR3 has 11 residues. V lost 2 bases to trimming and J lost 4 bases, with 6 bases between them. CDR3 DNA sequence: TGCAGTGCTAGACAAGCATACGAGCAGTACTTC. It encodes CSARQAYEQYF.

The chain uses TRBV7-8 and TRBJ2-5; D perhaps matches TRBD1 (6 bases). CDR3 length: 15 residues. Germline values: CDR1 SGHVS, CDR2 FQNEAQ. V was clipped by 1 base and J by 4 bases, with 13 bases between them. Written as DNA, the CDR3 is TGTGCCAGCAGCTTAGACGTGGCCAGGGGAGAGACCCAGTACTTC. Translating gives CASSLDVARGETQYF. Full variable domain (missing parts from reference TRBV7-8 and TRBJ2-5): GAGVSQSPRYKVAKRGQDVALRCDPISGHVSLFWYQQALGQGPEFLTYFQNEAQLDKSGLPSDRFFAERPEGSVSTLKIQRTQQEDSAVYLCASSLDVARGETQYFGPGTRLLVL.

This clonotype appeared many times. The chain is built from TRBV7-2 and TRBJ2-7; D unclear. The germline V gene encodes CDR1 SGHTA and CDR2 FQGNSA. CDR3 size: 14 residues. V lost 1 base, J lost 3 bases, and 10 bases lay in between. CDR3 in DNA: TGTGCCAGCAGCTTAGGTGGTACGAGCTACGAGCAGTACTTC. Amino acid sequence: CASSLGGTSYEQYF.

This clonotype was detected only a few times. The gene calls are TRBV7-6 and TRBJ2-3; 9 bases match TRBD2. Germline CDR1 is SGHVS and CDR2 is FNYEAQ. CDR3 length: 16 residues. With 2 bases clipped from V and 3 bases from J, the junction kept 6 bases outside the gene matches. CDR3 loop: CASSLTGTSTTDTQYF. CDR3 DNA sequence: TGTGCCAGCAGCTTAACCGGGACTAGCACTACAGATACGCAGTATTTT. Full variable domain (rest looked up from reference TRBV7-6 and TRBJ2-3): GAGVSQSPRYKVTKRGQDVALRCDPISGHVSLYWYRQALGQGPEFLTYFNYEAQQDKSGLPNDRFSAERPEGSISTLTIQRTEQRDSAMYRCASSLTGTSTTDTQYFGPGTRLTVL.

V is TRBV20-1 and J is TRBJ2-1; D is perhaps TRBD1 or TRBD2 (5 bases each). The CDR3 runs 12 residues. Trimming left V 3 bases short and J 8 bases short, with 11 bases between. Germline lookup yields CDR1 DFQATT and CDR2 SNEGSKA (reference sequence). The CDR3: CSASRGGHEQFF. CDR3 bases: TGCAGTGCTAGTAGGGGCGGGCATGAGCAGTTCTTC.